Included here is one T cell receptor beta chain sequence, with context. Generated by immunoSEQ multiplex PCR, the TCRdb table keeps only in-frame clones and is missing some. The sample has 70,000 to 95,000 clones, about 82% seen once. The CDR3 is 15 amino acids. V lost 4 bases and J lost 5, with 18 bases in between. Germline V gives CDR1 SGHNT, CDR2 YYREEE (reference sequence). The data originate from a study of blood T cell repertoires in COVID-19. Looking at the study overall: Nucleic acid was either cDNA or gDNA, and it came from T cells, B-cell-depleted T cells, or PBMCs.

The chain uses TRBV5-4 and TRBJ2-5; tentatively, D is TRBD1 (7 bases). The sequenced sample was peripheral blood. The TCR sequence derives from an older woman with acute or convalescent COVID-19. CDR3 coding DNA: TGTGCCAGCAGCCGAGGACAGGCGGGGAAGGAGACCCAGTACTTC. This codes for CASSRGQAGKETQYF.